The clone carrying this T cell receptor (beta chain) has a handful of counts. The antigen is unknown. The sample originates from a study of beta chain features in type 1 diabetes. General study points: Cells with high TCR expression could be over-represented when cDNA is sequenced.

CDR1 is ENHRY and CDR2 is SYGVKD in the germline V gene. Between the trimmed V and J ends, which lost 8 bases and 4 bases, there was a span of 8 bases. This CDR3 spans 12 amino acids. Expressed TCRB transcripts were sequenced, since all the RNA that had been isolated was reverse transcribed. TCRdb's table, derived via immunoSEQ multiplex PCR, lists solely in-frame clones and lacks some. The sample has approximately 200,000 clones, 9% to 10% seen once. The receptor was isolated from a woman aged 18-30 years in good health. The rearrangement links TRBV10-3 to TRBJ2-2; possibly TRBD2 for D (5 bases). Input material: naive CD4+ T cells from blood. CDR3 DNA sequence: TGTGCCATCGGACTCCCCACCGGGGAGCTGTTTTTT. Its protein product is CAIGLPTGELFF.